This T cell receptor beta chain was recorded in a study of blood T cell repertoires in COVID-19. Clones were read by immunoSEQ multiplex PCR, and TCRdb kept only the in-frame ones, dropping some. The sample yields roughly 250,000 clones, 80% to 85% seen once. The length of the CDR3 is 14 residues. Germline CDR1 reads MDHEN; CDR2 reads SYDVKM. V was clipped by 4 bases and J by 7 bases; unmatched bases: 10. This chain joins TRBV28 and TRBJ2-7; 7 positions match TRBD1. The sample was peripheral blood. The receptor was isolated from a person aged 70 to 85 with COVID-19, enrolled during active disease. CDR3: CASSSVTGFWEQYF. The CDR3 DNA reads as TGTGCCAGCAGTTCTGTGACAGGGTTTTGGGAGCAGTACTTC.